The clone carrying this T cell receptor beta chain was seen ten or more times. Its antigen is still unknown. Genomic DNA was subjected to two-round multiplex PCR for amplification of TCR beta CDR3. Primers (each specific to one TRBV or TRBJ gene) were used in first-round PCR. MiXCR was run by TCRdb on the multiplex PCR reads, yielding one entry per CDR3 protein. The profile shows 20,000 to 30,000 distinct CDR3 sequences, roughly 40% of them singletons. V gave up 8 bases and J gave up 3 bases, with 30 bases separating them. The CDR3 covers 18 residues. Germline lookup yields CDR1 SGDLS and CDR2 YYNGEE. The sample belongs to a study of prognosis after radiotherapy for stage I lung cancer. Looking at the study overall: Following radiotherapy, several patients went on to present distant metastases at a median of around seven months, and about 15 exhibited no significant progression. Whole-study findings and limits: Tumor specificity of the expanded TCR clones was not determined. Unique TCR clones declined after stereotactic body radiation therapy, from a median around 10,000 to 6,500. Patients developing distant metastases showed lower Shannon entropy after stereotactic body radiation therapy.

The clonotype comes from a donor over 45 with non-small cell lung cancer. The gene calls are TRBV9 and TRBJ2-7, with D maybe TRBD1 (6 bases). The input for sequencing was PBMCs, taken before or after stereotactic body radiation therapy (not recorded which). The DNA of the CDR3 is TGTGCCAGACGGAACAGGGTCTCTCATCACTCGTTATACTACGAGCAGTACTTC. It translates to CARRNRVSHHSLYYEQYF.